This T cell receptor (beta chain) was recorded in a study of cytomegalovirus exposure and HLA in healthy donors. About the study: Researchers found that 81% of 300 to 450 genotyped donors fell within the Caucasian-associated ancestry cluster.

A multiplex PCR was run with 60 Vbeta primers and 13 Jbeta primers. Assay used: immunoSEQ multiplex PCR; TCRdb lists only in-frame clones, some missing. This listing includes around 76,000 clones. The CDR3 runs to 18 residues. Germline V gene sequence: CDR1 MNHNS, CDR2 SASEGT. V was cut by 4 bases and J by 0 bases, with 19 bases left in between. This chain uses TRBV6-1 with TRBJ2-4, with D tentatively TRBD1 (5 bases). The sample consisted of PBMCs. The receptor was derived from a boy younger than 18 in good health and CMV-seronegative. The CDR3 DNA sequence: TGTGCCAGCAGTGTTACCCCAACAGGACACAAAGCCAAAAACATTCAGTACTTC. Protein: CASSVTPTGHKAKNIQYF.